A single sample gave rise to the 12 T cell receptor beta chains below, sequenced in a study of Graves' ophthalmopathy and Graves' hyperthyroidism (dated by TCRdb to between 2018 and 2020). For sequencing, an Illumina HiSeq 2000 was employed. For repertoire sequencing, the TCR beta CDR3 regions were amplified from RNA transcripts. The first round of RT-PCR was done with HTBI primers and the Qiagen OneStep RT-PCR kit, and was followed by a second round of multiplex PCR, then size selection and purification. The public reads were reanalyzed by TCRdb: fastp trimming at Q25, MiXCR alignment, in-frame beta chains only. Rows are unified per CDR3 protein, each entry keeping the most common DNA and genes. This sample is represented by around 1.1 million distinct CDR3 sequences; 35% to 40% of them were singletons. Roughly 10% of the sample is in the top ten clones. Sequencing was carried out using peripheral blood or thyroid tissue (not recorded which). Receptors originate from an adult man with Graves' hyperthyroidism.

This chain uses TRBV5-1 with TRBJ1-1; D remains ambiguous. The CDR3 sequence is 13 residues long. V gave up 4 bases and J gave up 6 bases, with 13 bases separating them. From germline, CDR1 is SGHRS and CDR2 YFSETQ. Here the CDR3 reads CASSVEAGAEAFF. The DNA for the CDR3 is TGCGCCAGCAGCGTTGAGGCAGGAGCTGAAGCTTTCTTT. Together with reference TRBV5-1 and TRBJ1-1, the CDR3 gives the full variable domain: KAGVTQTPRYLIKTRGQQVTLSCSPISGHRSVSWYQQTPGQGLQFLFEYFSETQRNKGNFPGRFSGRQFSNSRSEMNVSTLELGDSALYLCASSVEAGAEAFFGQGTRLTVV.

This clonotype was recorded a few times. The CDR3 reads CATRGRDREKLFF. The CDR3 DNA follows: TGTGCCACCCGGGGGCGGGACAGGGAAAAACTGTTTTTT. The chain has TRBV10-3 and TRBJ1-4, with TRBD1 matching over 8 bases. V lost 10 bases to trimming and J lost 8 bases; unmatched junction nucleotides: 9. The CDR3 is 13 residues long. Germline-derived CDR1 and CDR2 are ENHRY and SYGVKD.

This clonotype was picked up many times. The gene calls are TRBV12-3 or TRBV12-4 and TRBJ2-7; 7 bases are shared with TRBD2. V dropped 6 bases and J dropped 7; count of bases not matched to a gene: 6. CDR3 length equals 12 residues. CDR3 bases: TGTGCCAGCAGCGGACTAGTTGTTGAGCAGTACTTC. Protein sequence: CASSGLVVEQYF.

This clonotype has only a few counts. Germline is not matched at one junction end, which may reflect a read error. The chain is built from TRBV28 and TRBJ1-2; TRBD1 might be the D (6 bases). Germline CDR1 MDHEN, CDR2 SYDVKM. This CDR3 has 13 residues. The DNA of the CDR3 is TGTGCCAGCAGTACAGGGAGGAACTCTGGCTACACCTTC. Translation gives CASSTGRNSGYTF.

This clonotype has at least ten counts. The rearrangement joins TRBV9 to TRBJ2-7; 8 bases map to TRBD2. V shed 0 bases, J shed 5 bases, and the junction held 4 bases outside the gene matches. CDR3 length: 14 amino acids. Germline CDR1 reads SGDLS; CDR2 reads YYNGEE. The CDR3, as DNA: TGTGCCAGCAGCGTAGAGGGGCGGGAGGACGAGCAGTACTTC. Translated, it gives CASSVEGREDEQYF.

Comment on this clonotype: A much larger clonotype is one base distant, so this may be a read error. The CDR3 sequence is CASTSNTGELFF. Here the CDR3 DNA reads TGTGCCAGCACAAGTAACACCGGGGAGCTGTTTTTT. The chain couples TRBV6-1 to TRBJ2-2; D gene uncertain. The CDR3 has 12 amino acids. Germline-derived CDR1 and CDR2 are MNHNS and SASEGT. The germline V and J ends were trimmed by 7 bases and 2 bases, with 5 bases remaining between them.

This clonotype was seen at least ten times. The chain recombines TRBV20-1 with TRBJ2-5; D not resolved. Per germline, CDR1 DFQATT and CDR2 SNEGSKA (reference sequence). Deletions cut 4 bases from V and 0 bases from J, with 6 bases between. CDR3 length: 12 amino acids. The CDR3 DNA reads TGCAGTGCTATCCGGGACCAAGAGACCCAGTACTTC. As protein: CSAIRDQETQYF.

There are many counts of this clonotype. V gene TRBV29-1 combines with J gene TRBJ1-2; 7 bases are shared with TRBD1. Germline assignment: CDR1 SQVTM and CDR2 ANQGSEA. The junction had 5 bases not matched to a gene; V was cut back by 6 bases and J by 4 bases. This CDR3 has 12 amino acids. In nucleotides, the CDR3 is TGCAGCGTCCCCCAGGGGGTCTATGGCTACACCTTC. It encodes CSVPQGVYGYTF.

A few counts support this clonotype. The chain uses TRBV4-2 and TRBJ2-2; 8 bases are shared with TRBD2. Per the germline V gene, CDR1 is LGHNA and CDR2 is YNFKEQ. This CDR3 region has 15 residues. J lost 6 bases, V lost 1 base, and 4 bases had no gene match. The CDR3 spells CASSQGLAGAGELFF. CDR3 nucleotide sequence: TGTGCCAGCAGCCAAGGCCTAGCGGGTGCCGGGGAGCTGTTTTTT.

This clonotype was seen ten or more times. The V and J genes are TRBV7-6 and TRBJ2-7; D not resolved. V lost 3 bases and J lost 3, with 9 bases in between. The germline V gene has CDR1 SGHVS and CDR2 FNYEAQ. The CDR3 contains 13 residues. The CDR3, as DNA: TGTGCCAGCAGCTTTACGGATGTCTACGAGCAGTACTTC. It specifies CASSFTDVYEQYF.

This clonotype was seen a few times. The chain couples TRBV10-3 to TRBJ1-3, with D possibly TRBD1 on 5 matching bases. With 2 bases removed from V and 0 bases from J, the gap between germline ends came to 20 bases. The CDR3 runs to 19 residues. Germline CDR1 and CDR2: ENHRY and SYGVKD. This chain's CDR3 is CAISERPGQGGDSGNTIYF. The CDR3 DNA reads as TGTGCCATCAGTGAGCGACCGGGCCAGGGAGGCGACTCTGGAAACACCATATATTTT.

The V and J genes are TRBV15 and TRBJ1-1; perhaps TRBD1 as D (5 bases). The germline CDR1 and CDR2 sequences are LNHNV and YYDKDF (reference sequence). Trimming took off 5 bases at V and 5 bases at J, with 15 bases between the two ends. The CDR3 is made up of 14 amino acids. The CDR3 coding sequence is TGTGCCACCAGCTTTTATTTAGGGGCAACTGAAGCTTTCTTT. This encodes CATSFYLGATEAFF.